Following are 15 T cell receptor beta chains from one sample sequenced in a study of blood T cell repertoires in COVID-19. Only in-frame clones appear in the TCRdb table, and some are missing; sequencing was by immunoSEQ multiplex PCR. Here the sample spans some 300,000 clones, 75% to 90% being singletons. Sequenced: peripheral blood. The source is a woman aged 70-85 years with COVID-19, enrolled during active disease.

The chain uses TRBV5-6 and TRBJ2-5; TRBD1 is a possible D gene (5 bases). CDR1 and CDR2 (germline): SGHDT, YYEEEE. The CDR3 sequence is 13 residues long. V was cut by 4 bases and J by 1 base, with 8 bases left in between. CDR3 nucleotides: TGTGCCAGCAGCCCAGACAGCCAAGAGACCCAGTACTTC. Its protein is CASSPDSQETQYF.

The chain recombines TRBV5-8 with TRBJ1-4, with D perhaps TRBD1 (6 bases). Germline-derived CDR1 and CDR2 are SGHTS and YDEGEE. This CDR3 has 15 residues. The ends were cut back, 0 bases at V and 8 bases at J, with 14 bases in the middle. In nucleotides, the CDR3 is TGTGCCAGCAGCTTGGGAGGCAGGGGTGGAGAAAAACTGTTTTTT. Translating it yields CASSLGGRGGEKLFF. Variable domain in full (rest from reference TRBV5-8 and TRBJ1-4): EAGVTQSPTHLIKTRGQQATLRCSPISGHTSVYWYQQALGLGLQFLLWYDEGEERNRGNFPPRFSGRQFPNYSSELNVNALELEDSALYLCASSLGGRGGEKLFFGSGTQLSVL.

The chain combines TRBV5-1 with TRBJ2-3; tentatively, D is TRBD2 (6 bases). The CDR3 totals 14 residues. Trimming took off 4 bases at V and 2 bases at J, with 11 bases between the two ends. From germline, CDR1 is SGHRS and CDR2 YFSETQ. CDR3 region: CASSPERATDTQYF. The CDR3 DNA sequence: TGCGCCAGCAGCCCCGAGCGGGCCACAGATACGCAGTATTTT.

V is TRBV7-9 and J is TRBJ1-3; the D gene is possibly TRBD1 (6 bases). Deletions cut 0 bases from V and 0 bases from J, with 15 bases between. CDR1 and CDR2 from the germline V gene are SEHNR and FQNEAQ (reference sequence). CDR3 length: 18 amino acids. DNA of the CDR3: TGTGCCAGCAGCTTAGCGCGAGGTCAGGGGAGCTCTGGAAACACCATATATTTT. Its translation is CASSLARGQGSSGNTIYF.

The chain links TRBV30 to TRBJ2-1, with D perhaps TRBD1 (6 bases). Trimming shortened V by 4 bases and J by 6 bases, and 10 bases separated the two germline ends. Germline V gene sequence: CDR1 GTSNPN, CDR2 SVGIG (reference sequence). The CDR3 spans 12 residues. CDR3 in amino acids: CAWTLQGNEQFF. The CDR3 DNA sequence: TGTGCCTGGACCCTACAGGGCAATGAGCAGTTCTTC.

Only one count was recorded for this clone. The rearrangement uses TRBV7-2 and TRBJ2-3; 10 positions agree with TRBD2. This CDR3 has 17 residues. Germline trimming cut 3 bases from V and 0 bases from J; bases unmatched to any gene: 6. CDR1 and CDR2 (germline): SGHTA, FQGNSA. The CDR3 region has the DNA TGTGCCAGCAGCTTTGGGACTAGCGCTACTAGCACAGATACGCAGTATTTT. Translating gives CASSFGTSATSTDTQYF.

The chain uses TRBV29-1 and TRBJ2-3; D remains unclear. V lost 4 bases, J lost 2 bases, and 10 bases lay in between. This CDR3 region has 13 residues. CDR1 and CDR2 from the germline V gene are SQVTM and ANQGSEA. CDR3: CSVVGSFTDTQYF. CDR3 DNA: TGCAGCGTTGTGGGCAGCTTCACAGATACGCAGTATTTT.

This rearrangement joins TRBV6-6 to TRBJ1-1; possibly TRBD1 for D (5 bases). The V end lost 7 bases, the J end lost 1 base, and 13 bases lay between the germline ends. The CDR3 totals 14 residues. Germline values: CDR1 MNHNY, CDR2 SVGAGI (reference sequence). CDR3 sequence: CASKLTDTNTEAFF. CDR3 DNA sequence: TGTGCCAGCAAGCTGACAGATACGAACACTGAAGCTTTCTTT.

The gene calls are TRBV18 and TRBJ2-3; 7 bases map to TRBD2. V lost 2 bases, J lost 2 bases, and 4 bases stayed unmatched. CDR1 and CDR2 from the germline V gene are KGHSH and LQKENI. This CDR3 spans 15 amino acids. This CDR3 is CASSPWGGDTDTQYF. CDR3 sequence (DNA): TGTGCCAGCTCACCATGGGGAGGGGACACAGATACGCAGTATTTT.

The rearrangement links TRBV19 to TRBJ2-7, with 7 positions matching TRBD1. This CDR3 has 14 residues. The germline gives CDR1 LNHDA, CDR2 SQIVND (reference sequence). V gave up 4 bases and J gave up 3 bases; unmatched junction bases: 6. CDR3 loop: CASSKGTVLYEQYF. DNA of the CDR3: TGTGCCAGTAGTAAAGGGACAGTGCTCTACGAGCAGTACTTC.

The chain joins TRBV2 to TRBJ2-7; TRBD2 matches at 11 bases. The CDR3 has 16 residues. CDR1 is SNHLY, CDR2 FYNNEI, per germline. V dropped 4 bases and J dropped 1; count of bases not matched to a gene: 6. The CDR3 DNA sequence: TGTGCCAGCAGTGGTCCGGGACTAGCGGCGTCCTACGAGCAGTACTTC. Its protein product is CASSGPGLAASYEQYF.

The table lists this clone with many counts. The J gene is TRBJ1-3, the V gene TRBV6-6, with D tentatively TRBD1 (6 bases). V gave up 5 bases and J gave up 0 bases, with 17 bases separating them. The CDR3 spans 17 residues. The germline V gene has CDR1 MNHNY and CDR2 SVGAGI (reference sequence). The CDR3 loop reads CASSRTDPGSSGNTIYF. The CDR3 nucleotides read TGTGCCAGCAGTCGGACAGATCCTGGCTCCTCTGGAAACACCATATATTTT.

The chain couples TRBV5-8 to TRBJ2-3; D ambiguous. The CDR3 contains 12 residues. Germline CDR1 SGHTS, CDR2 YDEGEE. V was clipped by 0 bases and J by 7 bases, with 6 bases between them. The CDR3 DNA sequence: TGTGCCAGCAGCTTGGGAGCCTATACGCAGTATTTT. This codes for CASSLGAYTQYF.

This clone has only one observation. V is TRBV7-2 and J is TRBJ2-7; 13 nucleotides agree with TRBD2. V gave up 5 bases and J gave up 5 bases; unmatched junction bases: 12. CDR1 is SGHTA, CDR2 FQGNSA, per germline. The CDR3 has 17 residues. CDR3 in amino acids: CASSPVVTSGGAHEQYF. Written as DNA, the CDR3 is TGTGCCAGCAGCCCCGTCGTAACTAGCGGGGGGGCTCACGAGCAGTACTTC. The whole variable domain, filled in from reference TRBV7-2 and TRBJ2-7, reads GAGVSQSPSNKVTEKGKDVELRCDPISGHTALYWYRQSLGQGLEFLIYFQGNSAPDKSGLPSDRFSAERTGGSVSTLTIQRTQQEDSAVYLCASSPVVTSGGAHEQYFGPGTRLTVT.

The J gene is TRBJ1-1, the V gene TRBV29-1; 8 nucleotides match TRBD1. The germline V gene has CDR1 SQVTM and CDR2 ANQGSEA. The CDR3 consists of 15 residues. V was clipped by 7 bases and J by 1 base; unmatched bases: 11. The CDR3 loop reads CSAIRGTGWNTEAFF. CDR3 DNA: TGCAGCGCCATCCGGGGGACAGGATGGAACACTGAAGCTTTCTTT.